This T cell receptor beta chain was retrieved from a study of CD4 T cells in relation to SARS-CoV-2 and coronaviruses (dated by TCRdb to the early 2020s). Regarding the research as a whole: The ViraFEST assay cultured PBMCs with antigen for under 13 days, then sequenced TCR beta CDR3s to find antigen-specific clonal expansions. The negative reference condition was either a culture with an HIV-1 Nef peptide pool or a culture with no peptide. The Adaptive Biotechnologies TCR-sequencing kit was used for samples from a few pre-COVID donors and for the naive versus memory experiments, whereas the other data were Illumina-based. Using patient-derived lymphoblastoid cell lines, the shared crossreactive spike epitopes were mapped to their HLA restriction. At the level of individual TCR clonotypes, the study measured memory CD4+ T cell crossreactivity between SARS-CoV-2 spike protein and common cold coronavirus spike proteins. For other donors in the study, expansion assays were sequenced with a different, Illumina-based TCR-beta assay. Findings and caveats that apply to the study as a whole: Since the crossreactivity analysis centred on spike protein, crossreactivity against other viral proteins was not assessed. Around two thirds of donors had memory CD4+ clonotypes that crossrecognized SARS-CoV-2 and at least one common cold coronavirus spike. No donor contributed both pre-pandemic and post-infection samples, which limited tracing the source of pre-existing responses. Crossreactive clones showed significantly weaker SARS-CoV-2-driven expansion than monoreactive clones, consistent with antigenic imprinting. The study was constrained by small numbers of patients and of tested TCRs.

CD4+ T cells from unexposed donors were collected before the COVID-19 pandemic (2011-2018). The EasySep CD4+ T cell isolation kit was used to isolate CD4+ T cells once the cultures had run for roughly 10 days. As cell number allowed, CD4+ T cells from unexposed donors were tested for reactivity to SARS-CoV-2 S and N and to four common cold coronavirus spike pools. Roughly 1.9 million PBMCs per well were cultured in IMDM with approximately 4.8% human AB serum and about 9.2 IU/ml IL-2. Half of the culture medium was replaced with fresh IL-2-containing medium on days 3 and 7. Triplicate replicate wells were generally used for each peptide culture condition. The leukapheresis product for the unexposed donors was obtained through commercial purchase. PBMCs were isolated from leukapheresis product or whole blood by Ficoll-Paque PLUS gradient centrifugation. PBMCs were either cryopreserved at -140 degrees C or used fresh in the expansion assay. The QIAamp Micro DNA Kit was used to extract genomic DNA from the CD4+ T cells.

The germline V gene (reference sequence) provides CDR1 LNHDA and CDR2 SQIVND. Measured from the cysteine to the phenylalanine, the CDR3 is 17 residues long. Kept here is only the CDR3 DNA, which spans 51 bases and is read in frame from base 1. Unmatched junction bases come to 5, with V trimmed by 5 bases and J by 2 bases. Library preparation used the immunoSEQ multiplex PCR assay. For the original study's pipeline: During preprocessing, nonproductive sequences were removed, as were CDR3s that did not start with C, did not end with F or W, or were shorter than 7 amino acids. The MANAFEST web app identified antigen-specific clonotypes based on expansion compared with the reference and other culture wells. A clone was considered positive if significant expansion relative to the reference culture was observed in 2 of 3 replicate wells at an FDR below 0.05. For a clone to be considered positive, significant expansion relative to all other tandem wells and an odds ratio above 5 were also required. CDR3 homology was quantified as pairwise Levenshtein distance, calculated with the stringdist R package after three terminal residues were trimmed from each end. TCRdb obtained this table from immuneACCESS and retained in-frame rearrangements with V and J assigned. These tables miss some clones; where compared with another copy, unresolved V genes account for less than half of the shortfall, and the remainder is unexplained. Clone size and V and J calls were adopted from that table, with D and trimming inferred from the DNA. For this sample the table gives 20,000 or so clones, of which approximately 68% were detected only once. Around 19% of the sample is in the top ten clones.

As to this clone: Which antigen it targets is not known. Base qualities are missing; no much larger clone stands one base away.

The rearrangement joined TRBV19 to TRBJ2-1, with 14 central nucleotides matching TRBD2. The sequenced material came from CD4+ T cells from PBMCs, cultured in vitro. The sequence was obtained from a human donor in good health. The sequenced DNA: TGTGCCAGTAGTGTGACTAGCGGGAGGGCCGCCTACAATGAGCAGTTCTTC. It is translated as CASSVTSGRAAYNEQFF.